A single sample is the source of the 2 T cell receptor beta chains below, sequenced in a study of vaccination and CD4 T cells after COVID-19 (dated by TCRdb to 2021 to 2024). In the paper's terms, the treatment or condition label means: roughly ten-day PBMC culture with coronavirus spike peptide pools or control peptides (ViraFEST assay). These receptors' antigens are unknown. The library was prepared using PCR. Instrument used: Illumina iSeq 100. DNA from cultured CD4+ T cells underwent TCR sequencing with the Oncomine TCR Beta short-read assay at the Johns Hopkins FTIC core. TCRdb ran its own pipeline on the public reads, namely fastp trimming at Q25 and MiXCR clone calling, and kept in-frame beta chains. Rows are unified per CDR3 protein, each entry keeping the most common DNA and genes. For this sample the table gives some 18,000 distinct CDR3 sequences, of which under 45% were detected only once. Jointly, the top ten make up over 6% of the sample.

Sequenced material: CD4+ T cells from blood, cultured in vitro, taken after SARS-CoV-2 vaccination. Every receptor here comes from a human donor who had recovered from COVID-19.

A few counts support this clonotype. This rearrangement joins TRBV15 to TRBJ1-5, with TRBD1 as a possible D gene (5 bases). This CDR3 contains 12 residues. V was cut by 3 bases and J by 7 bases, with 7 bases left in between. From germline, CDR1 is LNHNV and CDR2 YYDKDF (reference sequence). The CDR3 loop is CATSRGGQPQHF. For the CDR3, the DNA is TGTGCCACCAGCAGGGGGGGGCAGCCCCAGCATTTT.

This CDR3 reads CASRSTGGGETQYF. For the CDR3, the DNA is TGTGCCAGCAGATCGACAGGGGGAGGAGAGACCCAGTACTTC. V gene TRBV7-9 combines with J gene TRBJ2-5; 9 nucleotides align to TRBD1. This CDR3 has 14 residues. Germline V gene sequence: CDR1 SEHNR, CDR2 FQNEAQ (reference sequence). Unmatched junction bases numbered 6, after V lost 6 bases and J lost 4 bases.